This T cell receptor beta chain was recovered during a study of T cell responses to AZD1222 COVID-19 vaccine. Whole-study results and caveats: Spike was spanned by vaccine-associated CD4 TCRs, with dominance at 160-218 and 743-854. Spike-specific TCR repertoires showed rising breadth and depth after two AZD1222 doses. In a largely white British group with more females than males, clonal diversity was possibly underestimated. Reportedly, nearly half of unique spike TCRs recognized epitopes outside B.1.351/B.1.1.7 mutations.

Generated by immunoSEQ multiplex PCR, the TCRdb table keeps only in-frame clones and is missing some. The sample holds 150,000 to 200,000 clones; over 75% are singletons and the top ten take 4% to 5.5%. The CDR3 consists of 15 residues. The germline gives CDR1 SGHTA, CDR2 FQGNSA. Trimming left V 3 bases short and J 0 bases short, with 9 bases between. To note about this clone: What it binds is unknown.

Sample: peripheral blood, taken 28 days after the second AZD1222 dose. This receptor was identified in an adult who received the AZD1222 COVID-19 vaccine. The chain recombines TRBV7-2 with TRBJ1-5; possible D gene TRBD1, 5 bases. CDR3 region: CASSFEGTSNQPQHF. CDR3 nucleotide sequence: TGTGCCAGCAGCTTTGAGGGGACTAGCAATCAGCCCCAGCATTTT.